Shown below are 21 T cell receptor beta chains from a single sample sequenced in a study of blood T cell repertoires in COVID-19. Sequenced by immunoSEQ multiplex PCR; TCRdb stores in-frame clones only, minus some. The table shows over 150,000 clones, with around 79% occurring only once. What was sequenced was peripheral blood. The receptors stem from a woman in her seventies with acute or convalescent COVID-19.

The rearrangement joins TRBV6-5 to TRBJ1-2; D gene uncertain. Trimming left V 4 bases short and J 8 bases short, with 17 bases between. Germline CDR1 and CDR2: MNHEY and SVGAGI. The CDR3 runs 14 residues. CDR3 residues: CASSSALSGGGYTF. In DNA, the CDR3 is TGTGCCAGCAGTTCTGCCCTCAGCGGAGGGGGCTACACCTTC.

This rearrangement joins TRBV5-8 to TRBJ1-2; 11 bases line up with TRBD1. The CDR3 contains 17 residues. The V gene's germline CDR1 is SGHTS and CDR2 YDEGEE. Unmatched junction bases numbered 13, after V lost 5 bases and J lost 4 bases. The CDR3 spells CASSNPGQGGSLYGYTF. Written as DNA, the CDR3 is TGTGCCAGCAGTAATCCGGGACAGGGGGGATCCCTCTATGGCTACACCTTC. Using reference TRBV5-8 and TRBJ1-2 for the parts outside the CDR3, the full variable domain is EAGVTQSPTHLIKTRGQQATLRCSPISGHTSVYWYQQALGLGLQFLLWYDEGEERNRGNFPPRFSGRQFPNYSSELNVNALELEDSALYLCASSNPGQGGSLYGYTFGSGTRLTVV.

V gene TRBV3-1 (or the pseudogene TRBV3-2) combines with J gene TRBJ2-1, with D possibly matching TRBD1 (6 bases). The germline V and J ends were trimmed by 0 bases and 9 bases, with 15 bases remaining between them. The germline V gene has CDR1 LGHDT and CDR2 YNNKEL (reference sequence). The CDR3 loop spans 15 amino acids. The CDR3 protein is CASSQEGQGKAEQFF. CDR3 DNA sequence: TGTGCCAGCAGCCAAGAGGGTCAGGGGAAGGCTGAGCAGTTCTTC.

CDR3 in DNA: TGTGCCAGCAGCTTAGCACAGGGTCGCGATGAAAAACTGTTTTTT. This encodes CASSLAQGRDEKLFF. The chain is built from TRBV7-6 and TRBJ1-4, with D tentatively TRBD1 (6 bases). Germline V CDR1 and CDR2: SGHVS, FNYEAQ. The CDR3 has 15 residues. Trimming left V 0 bases short and J 6 bases short, with 11 bases between.

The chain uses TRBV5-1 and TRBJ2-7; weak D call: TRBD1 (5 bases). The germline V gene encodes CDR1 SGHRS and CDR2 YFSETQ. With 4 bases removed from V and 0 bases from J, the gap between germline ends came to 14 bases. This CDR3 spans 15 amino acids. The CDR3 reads CASSPGHLSSYEQYF. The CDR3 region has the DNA TGCGCCAGCAGCCCAGGACACCTCTCCTCCTACGAGCAGTACTTC.

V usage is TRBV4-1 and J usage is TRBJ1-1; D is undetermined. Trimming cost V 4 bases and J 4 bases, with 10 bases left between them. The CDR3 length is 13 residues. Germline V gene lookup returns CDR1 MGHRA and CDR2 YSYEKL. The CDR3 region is CASSPPRSTEAFF. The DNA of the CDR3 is TGCGCCAGCAGCCCCCCCCGGAGCACTGAAGCTTTCTTT.

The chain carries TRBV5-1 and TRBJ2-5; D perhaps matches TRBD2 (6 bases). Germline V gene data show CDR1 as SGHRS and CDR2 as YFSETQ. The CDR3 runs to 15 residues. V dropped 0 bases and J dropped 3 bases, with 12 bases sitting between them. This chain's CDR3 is CASSLGASVKETQYF. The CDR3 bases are TGCGCCAGCAGCTTGGGGGCTAGCGTGAAAGAGACCCAGTACTTC.

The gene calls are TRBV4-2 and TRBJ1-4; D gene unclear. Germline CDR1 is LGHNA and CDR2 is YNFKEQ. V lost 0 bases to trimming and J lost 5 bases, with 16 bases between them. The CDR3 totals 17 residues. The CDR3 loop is CASSQETRISLNEKLFF. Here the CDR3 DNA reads TGTGCCAGCAGCCAAGAAACACGAATTTCCCTGAATGAAAAACTGTTTTTT.

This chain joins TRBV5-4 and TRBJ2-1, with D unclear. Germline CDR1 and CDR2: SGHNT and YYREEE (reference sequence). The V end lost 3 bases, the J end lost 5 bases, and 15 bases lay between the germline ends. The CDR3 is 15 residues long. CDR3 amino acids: CASSYRKTVNNEQFF. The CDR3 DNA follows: TGTGCCAGCAGCTACCGGAAAACAGTGAACAATGAGCAGTTCTTC. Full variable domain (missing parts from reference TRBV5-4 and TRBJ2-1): ETGVTQSPTHLIKTRGQQVTLRCSSQSGHNTVSWYQQALGQGPQFIFQYYREEENGRGNFPPRFSGLQFPNYSSELNVNALELDDSALYLCASSYRKTVNNEQFFGPGTRLTVL.

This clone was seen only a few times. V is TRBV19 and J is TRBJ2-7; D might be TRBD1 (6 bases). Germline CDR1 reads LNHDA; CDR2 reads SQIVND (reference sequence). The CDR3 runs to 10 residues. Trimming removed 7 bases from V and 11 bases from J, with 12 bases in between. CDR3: CASNHRAKYF. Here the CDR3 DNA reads TGTGCCAGTAATCACAGGGCTAAGTACTTC.

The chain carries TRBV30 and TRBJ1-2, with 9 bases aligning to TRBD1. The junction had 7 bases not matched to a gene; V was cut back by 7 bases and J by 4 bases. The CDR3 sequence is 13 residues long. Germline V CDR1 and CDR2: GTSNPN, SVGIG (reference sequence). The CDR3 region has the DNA TGTGCCTTTCAGAGGGGACAGGGCTATGGCTACACCTTC. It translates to CAFQRGQGYGYTF.

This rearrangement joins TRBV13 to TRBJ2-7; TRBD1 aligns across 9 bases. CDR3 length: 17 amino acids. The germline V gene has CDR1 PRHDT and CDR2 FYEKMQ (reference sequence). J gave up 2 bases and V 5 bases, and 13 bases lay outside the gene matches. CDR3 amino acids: CASSPRTGEITPYEQYF. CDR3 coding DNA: TGTGCCAGCAGCCCGAGGACAGGGGAAATAACCCCCTACGAGCAGTACTTC.

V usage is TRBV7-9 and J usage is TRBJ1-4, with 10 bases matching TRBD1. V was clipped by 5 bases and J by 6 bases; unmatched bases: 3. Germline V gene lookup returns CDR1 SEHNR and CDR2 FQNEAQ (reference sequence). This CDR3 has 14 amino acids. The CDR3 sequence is CASSPGTGDEKLFF. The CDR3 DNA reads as TGTGCCAGCAGCCCCGGGACAGGGGATGAAAAACTGTTTTTT.

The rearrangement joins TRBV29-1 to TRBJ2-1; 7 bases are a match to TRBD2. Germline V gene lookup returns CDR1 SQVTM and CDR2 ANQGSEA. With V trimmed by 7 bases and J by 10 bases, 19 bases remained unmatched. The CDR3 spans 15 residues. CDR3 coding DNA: TGCAGCGCCGCCGGTCTAGCGGCGGACCTAACCGAGCAGTTCTTC. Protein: CSAAGLAADLTEQFF.

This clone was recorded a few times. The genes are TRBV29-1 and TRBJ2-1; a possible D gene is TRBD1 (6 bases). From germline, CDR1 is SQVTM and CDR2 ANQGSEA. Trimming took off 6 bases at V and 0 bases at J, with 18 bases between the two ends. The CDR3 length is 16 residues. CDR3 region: CSVVYYPGHSYNEQFF. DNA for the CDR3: TGCAGCGTCGTTTATTATCCGGGACACTCCTACAATGAGCAGTTCTTC.

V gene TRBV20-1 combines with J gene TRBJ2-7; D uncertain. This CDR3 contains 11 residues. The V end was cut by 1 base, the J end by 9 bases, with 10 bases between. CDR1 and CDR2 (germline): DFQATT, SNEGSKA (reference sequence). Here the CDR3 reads CSARVGNGQYF. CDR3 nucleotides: TGCAGTGCTAGAGTGGGCAACGGGCAGTACTTC.

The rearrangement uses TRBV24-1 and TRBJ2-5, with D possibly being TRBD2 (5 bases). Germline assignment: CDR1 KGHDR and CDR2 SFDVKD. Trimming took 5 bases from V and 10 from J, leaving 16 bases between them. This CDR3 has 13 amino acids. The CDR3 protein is CATSAISSGFQYF. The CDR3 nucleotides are TGTGCCACCAGTGCTATTAGTTCGGGGTTCCAGTACTTC.

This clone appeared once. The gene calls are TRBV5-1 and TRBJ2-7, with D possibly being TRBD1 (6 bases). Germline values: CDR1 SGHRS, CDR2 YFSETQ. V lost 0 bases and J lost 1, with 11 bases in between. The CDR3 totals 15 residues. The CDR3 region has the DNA TGCGCCAGCAGCTTGGCAGGGGCGATATCCTACGAGCAGTACTTC. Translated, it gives CASSLAGAISYEQYF.

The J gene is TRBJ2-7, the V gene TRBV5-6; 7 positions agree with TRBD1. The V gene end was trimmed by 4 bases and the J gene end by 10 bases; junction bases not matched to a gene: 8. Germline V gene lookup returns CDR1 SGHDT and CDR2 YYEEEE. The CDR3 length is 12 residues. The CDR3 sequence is CASSRDSRRQYF. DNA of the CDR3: TGTGCCAGCAGCCGGGACAGCCGAAGACAGTACTTC.

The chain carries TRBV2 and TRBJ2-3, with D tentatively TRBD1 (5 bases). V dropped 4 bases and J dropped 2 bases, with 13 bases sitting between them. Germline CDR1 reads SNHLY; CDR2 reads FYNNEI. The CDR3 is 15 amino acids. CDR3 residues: CASSAWAGPTDTQYF. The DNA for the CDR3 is TGTGCCAGCAGTGCTTGGGCAGGGCCCACAGATACGCAGTATTTT. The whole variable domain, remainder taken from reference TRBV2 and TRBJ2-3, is EPEVTQTPSHQVTQMGQEVILRCVPISNHLYFYWYRQILGQKVEFLVSFYNNEISEKSEIFDDQFSVERPDGSNFTLKIRSTKLEDSAMYFCASSAWAGPTDTQYFGPGTRLTVL.

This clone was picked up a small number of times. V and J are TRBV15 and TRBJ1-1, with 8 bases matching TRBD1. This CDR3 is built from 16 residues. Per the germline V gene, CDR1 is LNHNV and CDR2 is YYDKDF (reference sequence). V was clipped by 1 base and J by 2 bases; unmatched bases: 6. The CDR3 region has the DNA TGTGCCACCAGCAGAGTTTTTGGACAGGGAAACACTGAAGCTTTCTTT. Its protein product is CATSRVFGQGNTEAFF.